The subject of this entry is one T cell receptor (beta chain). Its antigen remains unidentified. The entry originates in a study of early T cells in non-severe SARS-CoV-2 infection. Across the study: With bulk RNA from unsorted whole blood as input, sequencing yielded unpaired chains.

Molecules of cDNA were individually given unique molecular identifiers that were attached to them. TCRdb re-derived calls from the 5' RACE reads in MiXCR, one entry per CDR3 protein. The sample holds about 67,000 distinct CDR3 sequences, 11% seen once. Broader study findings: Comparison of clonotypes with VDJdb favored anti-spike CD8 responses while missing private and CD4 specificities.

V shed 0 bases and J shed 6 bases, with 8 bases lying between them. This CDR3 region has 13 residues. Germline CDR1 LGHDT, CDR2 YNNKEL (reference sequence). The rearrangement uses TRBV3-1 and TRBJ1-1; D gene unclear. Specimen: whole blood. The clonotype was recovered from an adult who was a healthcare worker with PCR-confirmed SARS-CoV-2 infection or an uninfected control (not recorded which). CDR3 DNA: TGTGCCAGCAGCCAAGAAGACTTGTCTGAAGCTTTCTTT. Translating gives CASSQEDLSEAFF.